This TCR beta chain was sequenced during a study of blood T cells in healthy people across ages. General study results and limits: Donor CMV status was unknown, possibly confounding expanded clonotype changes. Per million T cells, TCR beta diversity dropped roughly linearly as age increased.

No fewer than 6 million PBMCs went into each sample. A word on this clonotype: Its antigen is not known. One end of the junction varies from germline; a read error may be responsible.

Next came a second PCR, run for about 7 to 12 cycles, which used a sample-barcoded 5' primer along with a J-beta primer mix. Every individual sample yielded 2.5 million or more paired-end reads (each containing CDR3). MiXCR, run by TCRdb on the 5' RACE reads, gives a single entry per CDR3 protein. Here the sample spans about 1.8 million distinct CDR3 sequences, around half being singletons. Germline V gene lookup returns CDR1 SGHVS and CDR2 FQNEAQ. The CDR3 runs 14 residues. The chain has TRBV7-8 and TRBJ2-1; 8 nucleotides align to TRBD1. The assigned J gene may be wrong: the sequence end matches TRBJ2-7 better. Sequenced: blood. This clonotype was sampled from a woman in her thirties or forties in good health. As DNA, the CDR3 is TGTGTCAGCAGCTTGGGGCAGGGGGCGGACGAGCAGTACTTC. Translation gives CVSSLGQGADEQYF.